The 18 T cell receptor beta chains listed next were all sequenced from one sample in a study of T cell responses to AZD1222 COVID-19 vaccine. Assay used: immunoSEQ multiplex PCR; TCRdb lists only in-frame clones, some missing. The table includes 130,000 or so clones, about 93% detected once. The sequenced sample was peripheral blood, obtained 28 days after the second AZD1222 dose. The receptors here all came from an adult who received the AZD1222 COVID-19 vaccine.

The count of this clone is one. The sample holds other DNA sequences that translate to the same CDR3. V gene TRBV18 combines with J gene TRBJ2-7; D not resolved. V was shortened by 3 bases and J by 2 bases, with 8 bases between the two germline ends. CDR3 length: 13 amino acids. The germline V gene encodes CDR1 KGHSH and CDR2 LQKENI. The DNA of the CDR3 is TGTGCCAGCTCACCTGCCAAGACCTACGAGCAGTACTTC. Translation: CASSPAKTYEQYF.

In this sample, this clone turned up a few times. V and J are TRBV10-1 and TRBJ1-1, with D perhaps matching TRBD1 (5 bases). Germline V lookup: CDR1 WNHNN, CDR2 SYGVQD (reference sequence). This CDR3 contains 15 residues. V lost 0 bases and J 0 bases, leaving 8 bases between the germline ends. The CDR3 nucleotides are TGCGCCAGCAGTGAGTCAGCAGGGCTGAACACTGAAGCTTTCTTT. Amino acids: CASSESAGLNTEAFF.

This sequence joins TRBV3-1 (or the pseudogene TRBV3-2) and TRBJ1-1; a weak D match, TRBD1 (5 bases). The CDR3 loop spans 14 amino acids. The germline V and J ends were trimmed by 2 bases and 5 bases, with 12 bases remaining between them. The germline V gene has CDR1 LGHDT and CDR2 YNNKEL (reference sequence). The CDR3 reads CASSQTRAGTEAFF. For the CDR3, the DNA is TGTGCCAGCAGCCAAACCAGGGCAGGAACTGAAGCTTTCTTT.

The chain carries TRBV13 and TRBJ1-3; no reliable D call. This CDR3 is built from 12 residues. Germline assignment: CDR1 PRHDT and CDR2 FYEKMQ (reference sequence). V was pared by 1 base and J by 5 bases, with 3 bases between. The CDR3 bases are TGTGCCAGCAGCTTAGTACGAAACACCATATATTTT. It codes for CASSLVRNTIYF.

This chain connects TRBV5-6 to TRBJ1-5; D unresolved. The CDR3 has 14 residues. Germline CDR1 and CDR2: SGHDT and YYEEEE. V gave up 2 bases and J gave up 4 bases, with 10 bases separating them. Written as DNA, the CDR3 is TGTGCCAGCAGCTTTCGGACGGGGAATCAGCCCCAGCATTTT. This codes for CASSFRTGNQPQHF.

J is TRBJ1-3 and V is TRBV4-2; TRBD1 agrees at 7 bases. Trimming cost V 4 bases and J 2 bases; bases outside gene matches: 2. The CDR3 runs to 14 residues. Germline loops: CDR1 LGHNA, CDR2 YNFKEQ. CDR3: CASSLRGPGNTIYF. CDR3 DNA sequence: TGTGCCAGCAGCCTTAGGGGGCCTGGAAACACCATATATTTT.

The chain links TRBV6-5 to TRBJ2-3, with 7 bases identical to TRBD2. This CDR3 contains 14 residues. V shed 2 bases, J shed 5 bases, and the junction held 4 bases outside the gene matches. CDR1 is MNHEY and CDR2 is SVGAGI in the germline V gene. The CDR3 here is CASSYGGRVDTQYF. In DNA form, the CDR3 reads TGTGCCAGCAGTTACGGCGGGAGAGTAGATACGCAGTATTTT.

The genes are TRBV7-9 and TRBJ2-2; TRBD1 matches 7 bases. This CDR3 region has 16 residues. V lost 5 bases and J lost 0; bases outside the gene matches: 6. Germline V CDR1 and CDR2: SEHNR, FQNEAQ (reference sequence). The CDR3 protein is CASSLLGGTNTGELFF. The CDR3 nucleotides are TGTGCCAGCAGCCTCCTAGGGGGCACGAACACCGGGGAGCTGTTTTTT. Supplemented by reference TRBV7-9 and TRBJ2-2, the full variable domain reads DTGVSQNPRHKITKRGQNVTFRCDPISEHNRLYWYRQTLGQGPEFLTYFQNEAQLEKSRLLSDRFSAERPKGSFSTLEIQRTEQGDSAMYLCASSLLGGTNTGELFFGEGSRLTVL.

The chain couples TRBV3-1 (or the pseudogene TRBV3-2) to TRBJ2-7; 7 nucleotides line up with TRBD1. This CDR3 contains 14 residues. Unmatched junction bases numbered 7, after V lost 8 bases and J lost 0 bases. CDR1 and CDR2 from the germline V gene are LGHDT and YNNKEL (reference sequence). This CDR3 reads CASADAGGSYEQYF. CDR3 nucleotides: TGTGCCAGCGCCGACGCAGGGGGCTCCTACGAGCAGTACTTC.

The genes are TRBV10-3 and TRBJ1-5, with D possibly TRBD1 on 5 matching bases. This CDR3 is 15 amino acids long. Between the trimmed V and J ends, which lost 6 bases and 0 bases, there was a span of 12 bases. Per germline, CDR1 ENHRY and CDR2 SYGVKD. The DNA for the CDR3 is TGTGCCATCAGGCCGGGGCCCGATAGCAATCAGCCCCAGCATTTT. Translated, it gives CAIRPGPDSNQPQHF.

The chain links TRBV4-3 to TRBJ2-3; TRBD1 or TRBD2 may be the D gene (5 bases each). The CDR3 totals 16 residues. V was cut by 1 base and J by 5 bases, with 16 bases left in between. Per germline, CDR1 LGHNA and CDR2 YSLEER. CDR3 sequence reads: CASSQGRTGQGDTQYF. CDR3 nucleotide sequence: TGCGCCAGCAGCCAAGGACGTACGGGGCAGGGAGATACGCAGTATTTT.

The rearrangement links TRBV11-1 to TRBJ1-2; D is perhaps TRBD1 (6 bases). Trimming removed 5 bases at V and 4 bases at J, with 11 bases between. The CDR3 is 13 amino acids. Germline CDR1 is SGHAT and CDR2 is FQDESV (reference sequence). CDR3 residues: CASSTGGFYGYTF. In nucleotides, the CDR3 is TGTGCCAGCAGCACTGGGGGCTTCTATGGCTACACCTTC. Combining the CDR3 with reference TRBV11-1 and TRBJ1-2 gives the whole variable domain EAEVAQSPRYKITEKSQAVAFWCDPISGHATLYWYRQILGQGPELLVQFQDESVVDDSQLPKDRFSAERLKGVDSTLKIQPAELGDSAMYLCASSTGGFYGYTFGSGTRLTVV.

With regard to this clone: In the same sample, other DNA sequences code for this CDR3. The V and J genes are TRBV12-3 or TRBV12-4 and TRBJ2-3; D gene uncertain. This CDR3 is built from 10 residues. V was trimmed by 8 bases and J by 3 bases, leaving 3 bases between them. Here the CDR3 reads CASGTDTQYF. The CDR3 DNA sequence: TGTGCCAGCGGTACAGATACGCAGTATTTT.

The rearrangement joins TRBV4-2 to TRBJ1-1; possible D gene TRBD1, 5 bases. The CDR3 spans 13 residues. CDR1 and CDR2 from the germline V gene are LGHNA and YNFKEQ. V dropped 4 bases and J dropped 7 bases, with 13 bases sitting between them. The CDR3 protein is CASSPAQGGEAFF. The CDR3, as DNA: TGTGCCAGCAGCCCCGCTCAGGGCGGTGAAGCTTTCTTT.

This clone was seen a single time. The chain employs TRBV9 and TRBJ1-1; no clear D gene. V lost 4 bases and J 2 bases, leaving 12 bases between the germline ends. This CDR3 contains 14 residues. CDR1 and CDR2 (germline): SGDLS, YYNGEE. The CDR3 nucleotides are TGTGCCAGCAGCCAGGCGGCGGGAAACACTGAAGCTTTCTTT. Translating gives CASSQAAGNTEAFF.

This rearrangement joins TRBV10-3 to TRBJ1-2; 7 positions match TRBD1. The J segment lost 5 bases and the V segment lost 4 bases, leaving 4 bases of the junction unmatched. CDR1 is ENHRY and CDR2 is SYGVKD in the germline V gene. This CDR3 contains 13 residues. CDR3 DNA sequence: TGTGCCATCAGTGGTGGGGACAGATATGGCTACACCTTC. Its translation: CAISGGDRYGYTF.

This clone was counted ten times or more. In DNA form, the CDR3 reads TGTGCCAGCAGTTTCGTCGGTCCCGCGGATCCCTACGAGCAGTACTTC. Residues: CASSFVGPADPYEQYF. The V gene is TRBV28, the J gene TRBJ2-7; no clear D gene. The CDR3 has 16 residues. The V end lost 3 bases, the J end lost 2 bases, and 17 bases lay between the germline ends. In germline, CDR1 is MDHEN, CDR2 SYDVKM.

This clone was seen once. This chain links TRBV5-1 with TRBJ1-1; possibly TRBD1 for D (5 bases). The germline gives CDR1 SGHRS, CDR2 YFSETQ. The CDR3 spans 15 residues. V was shortened by 4 bases and J by 3 bases, with 16 bases between the two germline ends. CDR3 DNA sequence: TGCGCCAGCAGCCCCCCGGCAGGGCTCGACACTGAAGCTTTCTTT. Amino acids: CASSPPAGLDTEAFF. Full variable domain (missing parts from reference TRBV5-1 and TRBJ1-1): KAGVTQTPRYLIKTRGQQVTLSCSPISGHRSVSWYQQTPGQGLQFLFEYFSETQRNKGNFPGRFSGRQFSNSRSEMNVSTLELGDSALYLCASSPPAGLDTEAFFGQGTRLTVV.